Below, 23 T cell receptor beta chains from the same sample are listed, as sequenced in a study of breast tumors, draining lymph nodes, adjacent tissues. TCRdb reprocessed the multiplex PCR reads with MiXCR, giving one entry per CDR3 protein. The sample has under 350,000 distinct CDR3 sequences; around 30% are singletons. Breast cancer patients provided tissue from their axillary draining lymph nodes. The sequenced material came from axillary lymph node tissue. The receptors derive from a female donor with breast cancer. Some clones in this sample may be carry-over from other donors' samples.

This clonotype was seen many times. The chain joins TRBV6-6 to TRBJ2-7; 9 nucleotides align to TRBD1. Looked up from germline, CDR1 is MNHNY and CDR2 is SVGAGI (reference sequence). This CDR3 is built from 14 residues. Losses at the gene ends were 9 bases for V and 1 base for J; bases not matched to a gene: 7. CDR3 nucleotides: TGTGCCAGGCCGGGACAGGGTCATTCCTACGAGCAGTACTTC. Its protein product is CARPGQGHSYEQYF.

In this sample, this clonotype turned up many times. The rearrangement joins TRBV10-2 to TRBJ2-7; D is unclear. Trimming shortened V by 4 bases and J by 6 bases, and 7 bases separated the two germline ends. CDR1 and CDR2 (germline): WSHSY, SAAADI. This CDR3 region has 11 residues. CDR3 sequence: CASSAGFEQYF. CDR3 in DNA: TGCGCCAGCAGTGCTGGGTTCGAGCAGTACTTC.

The DNA of the CDR3 is TGTGCCAGCAGAATCCTCTCAGGGGGCGGAAATCAGCCCCAGCATTTT. Residues: CASRILSGGGNQPQHF. V is TRBV6-6 and J is TRBJ1-5, with TRBD1 matching 8 bases. J lost 4 bases, V lost 6 bases, and 11 bases had no gene match. The CDR3 sequence is 16 residues long. Germline CDR1 MNHNY, CDR2 SVGAGI (reference sequence).

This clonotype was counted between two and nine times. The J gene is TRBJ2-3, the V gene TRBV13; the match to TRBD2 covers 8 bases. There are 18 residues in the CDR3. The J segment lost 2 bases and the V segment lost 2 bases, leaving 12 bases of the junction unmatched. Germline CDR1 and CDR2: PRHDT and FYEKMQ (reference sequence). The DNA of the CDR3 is TGTGCCAGCAGCTTACCCCCGGGACTAGTGGTTTACACAGATACGCAGTATTTT. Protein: CASSLPPGLVVYTDTQYF. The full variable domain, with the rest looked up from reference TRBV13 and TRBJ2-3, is AAGVIQSPRHLIKEKRETATLKCYPIPRHDTVYWYQQGPGQDPQFLISFYEKMQSDKGSIPDRFSAQQFSDYHSELNMSSLELGDSALYFCASSLPPGLVVYTDTQYFGPGTRLTVL.

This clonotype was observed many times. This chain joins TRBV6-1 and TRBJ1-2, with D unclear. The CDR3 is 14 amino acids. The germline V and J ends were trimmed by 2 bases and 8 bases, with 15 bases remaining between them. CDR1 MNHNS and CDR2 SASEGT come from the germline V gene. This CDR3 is CASSERAQTRGYTF. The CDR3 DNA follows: TGTGCCAGCAGTGAAAGGGCCCAGACGCGGGGCTACACCTTC.

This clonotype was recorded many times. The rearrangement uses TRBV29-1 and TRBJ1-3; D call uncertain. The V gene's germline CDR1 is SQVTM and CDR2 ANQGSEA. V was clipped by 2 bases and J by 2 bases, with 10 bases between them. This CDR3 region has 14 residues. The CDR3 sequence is CSVEIGLPGNTIYF. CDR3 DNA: TGCAGCGTTGAAATAGGGTTACCTGGAAACACCATATATTTT.

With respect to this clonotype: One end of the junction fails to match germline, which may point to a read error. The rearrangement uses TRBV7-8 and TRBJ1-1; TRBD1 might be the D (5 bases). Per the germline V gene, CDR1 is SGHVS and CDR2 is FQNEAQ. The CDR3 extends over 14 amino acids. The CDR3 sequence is CAGSGTGGDSEAFF. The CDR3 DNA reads TGTGCCGGCAGCGGGACGGGAGGGGATAGTGAAGCTTTCTTT.

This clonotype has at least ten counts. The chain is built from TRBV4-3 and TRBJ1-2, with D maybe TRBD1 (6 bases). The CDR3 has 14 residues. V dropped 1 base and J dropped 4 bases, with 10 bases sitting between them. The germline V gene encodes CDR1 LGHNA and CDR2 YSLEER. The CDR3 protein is CASSQAQDSYGYTF. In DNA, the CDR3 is TGCGCCAGCAGCCAAGCCCAGGACAGCTATGGCTACACCTTC.

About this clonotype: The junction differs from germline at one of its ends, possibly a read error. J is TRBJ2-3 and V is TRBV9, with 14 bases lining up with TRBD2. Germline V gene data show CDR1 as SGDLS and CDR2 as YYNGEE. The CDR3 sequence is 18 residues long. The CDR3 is CASSVRLAGGLSTHTQYF. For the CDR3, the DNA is TGTGCCAGCAGCGTCAGACTAGCGGGAGGGCTGAGCACACATACGCAGTATTTT.

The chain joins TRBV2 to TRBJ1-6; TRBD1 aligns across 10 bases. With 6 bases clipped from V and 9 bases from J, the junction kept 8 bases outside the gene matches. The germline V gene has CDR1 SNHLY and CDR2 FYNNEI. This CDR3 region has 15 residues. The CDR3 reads CASSPTGQGGSPLHF. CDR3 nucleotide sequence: TGTGCCAGCAGCCCGACTGGACAGGGGGGTTCACCCCTCCACTTT.

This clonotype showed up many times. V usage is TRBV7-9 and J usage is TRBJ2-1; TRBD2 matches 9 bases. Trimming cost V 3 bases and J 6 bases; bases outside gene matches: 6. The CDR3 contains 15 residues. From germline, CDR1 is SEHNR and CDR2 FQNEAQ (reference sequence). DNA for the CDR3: TGTGCCAGCAGCTTTGGGGCGGGAGGGATCAATGAGCAGTTCTTC. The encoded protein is CASSFGAGGINEQFF.

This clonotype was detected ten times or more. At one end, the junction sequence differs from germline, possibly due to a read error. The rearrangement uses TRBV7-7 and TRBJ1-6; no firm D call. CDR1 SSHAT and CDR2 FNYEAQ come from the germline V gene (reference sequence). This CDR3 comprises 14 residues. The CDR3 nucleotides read TGTGCTAGCAGCTCCCGGGCCAGCGATTCACCCCTCCACTTT. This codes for CASSSRASDSPLHF.

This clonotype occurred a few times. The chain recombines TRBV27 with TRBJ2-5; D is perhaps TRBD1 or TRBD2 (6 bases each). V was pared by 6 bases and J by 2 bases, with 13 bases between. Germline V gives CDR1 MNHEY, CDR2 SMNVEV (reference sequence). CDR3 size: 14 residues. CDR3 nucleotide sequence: TGTGCCAGCAGCAAACTAGGGGGGCAAGAGACCCAGTACTTC. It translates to CASSKLGGQETQYF.

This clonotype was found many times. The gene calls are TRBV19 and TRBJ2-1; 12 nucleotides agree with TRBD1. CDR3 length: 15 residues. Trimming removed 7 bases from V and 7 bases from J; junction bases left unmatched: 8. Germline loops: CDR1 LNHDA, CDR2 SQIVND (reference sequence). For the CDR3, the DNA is TGTGCCAGTAACGATCTGGGACAGGGGGCGAATGAGCAGTTCTTC. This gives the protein CASNDLGQGANEQFF. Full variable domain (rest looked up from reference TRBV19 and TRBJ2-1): DGGITQSPKYLFRKEGQNVTLSCEQNLNHDAMYWYRQDPGQGLRLIYYSQIVNDFQKGDIAEGYSVSREKKESFPLTVTSAQKNPTAFYLCASNDLGQGANEQFFGPGTRLTVL.

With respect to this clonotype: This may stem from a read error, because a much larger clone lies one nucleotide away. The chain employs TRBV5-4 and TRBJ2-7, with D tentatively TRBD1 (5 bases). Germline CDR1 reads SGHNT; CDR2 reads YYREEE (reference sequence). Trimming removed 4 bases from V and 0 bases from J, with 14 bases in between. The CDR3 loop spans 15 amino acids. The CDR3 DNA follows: TGTGCCAGCAGCCGCATGACAGCGAGCTCCTACGAGCAGTACTTC. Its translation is CASSRMTASSYEQYF.

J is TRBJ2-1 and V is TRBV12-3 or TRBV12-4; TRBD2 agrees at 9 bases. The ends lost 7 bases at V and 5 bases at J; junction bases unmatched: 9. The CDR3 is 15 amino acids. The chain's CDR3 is CASTSGLAGNNEQFF. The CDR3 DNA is TGTGCCAGCACTTCCGGGCTAGCGGGGAACAATGAGCAGTTCTTC.

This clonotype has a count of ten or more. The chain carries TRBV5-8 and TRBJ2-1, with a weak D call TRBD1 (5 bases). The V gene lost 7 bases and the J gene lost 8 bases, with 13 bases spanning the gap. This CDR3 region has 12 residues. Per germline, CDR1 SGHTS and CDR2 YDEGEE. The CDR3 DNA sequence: TGTGCCAGCGCCCCAGGGCGCGATGAGCAGTTCTTC. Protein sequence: CASAPGRDEQFF.

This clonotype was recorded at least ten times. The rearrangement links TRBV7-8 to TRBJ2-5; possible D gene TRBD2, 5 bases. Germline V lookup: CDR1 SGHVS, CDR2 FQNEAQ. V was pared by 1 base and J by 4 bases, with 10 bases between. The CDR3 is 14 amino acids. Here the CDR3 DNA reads TGTGCCAGCAGCTTAGGGGGAGCGAGAGAGACCCAGTACTTC. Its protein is CASSLGGARETQYF.

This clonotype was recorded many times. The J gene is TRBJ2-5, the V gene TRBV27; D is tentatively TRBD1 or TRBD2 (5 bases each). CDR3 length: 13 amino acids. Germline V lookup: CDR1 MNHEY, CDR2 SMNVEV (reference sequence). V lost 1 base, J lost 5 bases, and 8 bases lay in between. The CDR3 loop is CASSLWGSETQYF. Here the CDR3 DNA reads TGTGCCAGCAGTTTATGGGGGAGCGAGACCCAGTACTTC.

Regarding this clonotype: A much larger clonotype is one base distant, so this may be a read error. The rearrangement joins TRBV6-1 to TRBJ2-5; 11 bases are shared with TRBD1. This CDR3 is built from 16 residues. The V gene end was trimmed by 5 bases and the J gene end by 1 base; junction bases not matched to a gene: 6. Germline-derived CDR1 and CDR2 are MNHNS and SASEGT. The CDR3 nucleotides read TGTGCCAGCAGTAGGACAGGGGGCGCCTTCCAAGAGACCCAGTACTTC. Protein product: CASSRTGGAFQETQYF.

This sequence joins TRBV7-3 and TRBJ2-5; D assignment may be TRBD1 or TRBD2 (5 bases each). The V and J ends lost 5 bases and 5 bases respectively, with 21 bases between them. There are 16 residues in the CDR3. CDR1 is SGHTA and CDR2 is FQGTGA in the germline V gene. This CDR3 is CASSPRLRGTKETQYF. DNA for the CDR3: TGTGCCAGCAGCCCCCGCCTCCGGGGCACGAAGGAGACCCAGTACTTC.

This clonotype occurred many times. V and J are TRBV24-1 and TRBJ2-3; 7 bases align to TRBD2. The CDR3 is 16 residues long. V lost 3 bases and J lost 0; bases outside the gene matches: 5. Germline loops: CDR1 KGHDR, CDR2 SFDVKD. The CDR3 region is CATSDREVSSTDTQYF. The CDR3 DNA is TGTGCCACCAGTGATCGGGAGGTATCTAGCACAGATACGCAGTATTTT.

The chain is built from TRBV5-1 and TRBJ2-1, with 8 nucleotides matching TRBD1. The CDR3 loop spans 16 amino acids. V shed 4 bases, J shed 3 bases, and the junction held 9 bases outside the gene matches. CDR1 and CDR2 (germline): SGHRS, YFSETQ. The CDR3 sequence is CASSPRDRRLYNEQFF. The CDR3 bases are TGCGCCAGCAGCCCCCGGGACAGGCGTCTCTACAATGAGCAGTTCTTC.